These 5 T cell receptor beta chains were all obtained from the same sample, sequenced in a study of T cell responses to AZD1222 COVID-19 vaccine (dated by TCRdb to about 2021). The time point label, read with the paper, signifies: baseline before first vaccination. The library was made by the immunoSEQ multiplex PCR assay. Imported from immuneACCESS, the table was reduced by TCRdb to in-frame sequences with V and J called. These copies leave out some clones; in studies compared against another copy, an unresolved V gene accounts for under half, and the cause of the remainder is not known. The sample yields tens of thousands of clones; approximately 91% were counted once. Jointly, the top ten make up approximately 21% of the sample. The sequences come from peripheral blood, collected on day 0 of AZD1222 vaccination. These receptors all stem from an adult in good health.

The CDR3 DNA sequence: TGTGCCAGCAGCTCTGGACAGGAGACTTCACCCCTCCACTTT. This encodes CASSSGQETSPLHF. The chain combines TRBV7-9 with TRBJ1-6, with 7 nucleotides matching TRBD1. The J segment lost 9 bases and the V segment lost 4 bases, leaving 6 bases of the junction unmatched. This CDR3 region has 14 residues. Per the germline V gene, CDR1 is SEHNR and CDR2 is FQNEAQ (reference sequence). The full variable domain, its missing parts supplied by reference TRBV7-9 and TRBJ1-6, is DTGVSQNPRHKITKRGQNVTFRCDPISEHNRLYWYRQTLGQGPEFLTYFQNEAQLEKSRLLSDRFSAERPKGSFSTLEIQRTEQGDSAMYLCASSSGQETSPLHFGNGTRLTVT.

The sample holds one count of this clone. The V call is TRBV2, the J call TRBJ2-5; D is perhaps TRBD2 (5 bases). V lost 4 bases to trimming and J lost 5 bases, with 8 bases between them. The CDR3 sequence is 12 residues long. The germline CDR1 and CDR2 sequences are SNHLY and FYNNEI. CDR3 residues: CASSGRVETQYF. The DNA for the CDR3 is TGTGCCAGCAGTGGGCGGGTGGAGACCCAGTACTTC.

The chain is built from TRBV19 and TRBJ1-5; D uncertain. The germline CDR1 and CDR2 sequences are LNHDA and SQIVND (reference sequence). Between the trimmed V and J ends, which lost 5 bases and 6 bases, there was a span of 23 bases. The CDR3 length is 17 residues. This chain's CDR3 is CASSAPDVGSFGQPQHF. The CDR3 DNA reads as TGTGCCAGTAGTGCTCCTGACGTGGGGAGTTTCGGTCAGCCCCAGCATTTT.

In this sample, this clone turned up once. As DNA, the CDR3 is TGCAGTGTTACGCACAGGGGAGCTTTCTTT. It encodes CSVTHRGAFF. The rearrangement links TRBV20-1 to TRBJ1-1; 7 positions match TRBD1. V lost 7 bases and J lost 10; bases outside the gene matches: 6. This CDR3 is 10 amino acids long. The germline V gene encodes CDR1 DFQATT and CDR2 SNEGSKA (reference sequence).

The chain is built from TRBV5-1 and TRBJ1-4; D gene unclear. Trimming removed 3 bases from V and 8 bases from J, with 11 bases in between. Germline assignment: CDR1 SGHRS and CDR2 YFSETQ. The CDR3 contains 13 residues. Written as DNA, the CDR3 is TGCGCCAGCAGCTCCGGGAGTCCCGAAAAACTGTTTTTT. Protein: CASSSGSPEKLFF.